These 12 T cell receptor beta chains were sequenced from one sample in a study of shared clonotypes between healthy human individuals. Libraries were prepared by immunoSEQ multiplex PCR; TCRdb keeps only in-frame clonotypes and omits some of them. This sample yields 600,000 or so clones, of which roughly 98% are seen a single time; around 0.3% belongs to the top ten. It was CD45RO-negative cells, positively selected for CCR7, that made up naive CD8 cells, with terminally differentiated effector memory CD45RA+ cells excluded. Material for sequencing was naive CD8+ T cells sorted from blood. The receptors were gathered from a man between 25 and 39 years old in good health.

The rearrangement uses TRBV5-1 and TRBJ2-7; 14 nucleotides align to TRBD2. Germline CDR1 SGHRS, CDR2 YFSETQ. The CDR3 has 15 residues. With 6 bases clipped from V and 4 bases from J, the junction kept 6 bases outside the gene matches. CDR3 DNA: TGCGCCAGCACGGGACTAGCGGGAGTTTATTACGAGCAGTACTTC. It is translated as CASTGLAGVYYEQYF.

The rearrangement joins TRBV5-1 to TRBJ1-2, with D perhaps matching TRBD1 (5 bases). V lost 7 bases to trimming and J lost 7 bases, with 20 bases between them. The CDR3 is 14 amino acids. Germline V gene data show CDR1 as SGHRS and CDR2 as YFSETQ. Here the CDR3 DNA reads TGCGCCAGCGGACCGTCAGACCAGGGTCGTGGCTACACCTTC. It encodes CASGPSDQGRGYTF.

The J gene is TRBJ2-1, the V gene TRBV7-2, with TRBD2 matching 9 bases. CDR1 and CDR2 (germline): SGHTA, FQGNSA. The CDR3 is 15 residues long. The junction had 5 bases not matched to a gene; V was cut back by 5 bases and J by 3 bases. This CDR3 reads CASSHIAGDYNEQFF. DNA of the CDR3: TGTGCCAGCAGCCACATAGCGGGAGACTACAATGAGCAGTTCTTC.

The chain couples TRBV4-1 to TRBJ2-7; the D is unclear. Germline V lookup: CDR1 MGHRA, CDR2 YSYEKL. This CDR3 contains 14 residues. V was cut by 0 bases and J by 2 bases, with 8 bases left in between. The CDR3: CASSQEFGTYEQYF. As DNA, the CDR3 is TGCGCCAGCAGCCAAGAATTCGGAACCTACGAGCAGTACTTC.

For the CDR3, the DNA is TGTGCCAGCAGCTTAGTAGGGATCACCAACACCGGGGAGCTGTTTTTT. This sequence encodes CASSLVGITNTGELFF. The chain couples TRBV7-2 to TRBJ2-2; unclear D gene. The germline V gene encodes CDR1 SGHTA and CDR2 FQGNSA. The CDR3 is 16 amino acids. Trimming shortened V by 1 base and J by 2 bases, and 11 bases separated the two germline ends.

This clone was detected once. The rearrangement joins TRBV4-1 to TRBJ1-4; D gene ambiguous. V was clipped by 6 bases and J by 6 bases, with 8 bases between them. The CDR3 is made up of 12 amino acids. Germline V lookup: CDR1 MGHRA, CDR2 YSYEKL. CDR3 in amino acids: CASSGSDEKLFF. The CDR3 region has the DNA TGCGCCAGCAGTGGATCTGATGAAAAACTGTTTTTT.

The V call is TRBV7-2, the J call TRBJ2-1; TRBD2 matches at 8 bases. CDR3 length: 15 amino acids. Trimming removed 5 bases from V and 9 bases from J; junction bases left unmatched: 12. Looked up from germline, CDR1 is SGHTA and CDR2 is FQGNSA. CDR3 sequence (DNA): TGTGCCAGCAGCCACTCAGCGGGAGAGGCTTTTGAGCAGTTCTTC. Protein product: CASSHSAGEAFEQFF.

This chain connects TRBV28 to TRBJ2-7; 8 positions match TRBD2. V was clipped by 6 bases and J by 2 bases; unmatched bases: 6. The CDR3 is 14 amino acids. In germline, CDR1 is MDHEN, CDR2 SYDVKM. The CDR3 loop is CASRLTSDPYEQYF. In nucleotides, the CDR3 is TGTGCCAGCAGACTGACTAGCGACCCCTACGAGCAGTACTTC.

V and J are TRBV20-1 and TRBJ2-1; D not certain. This CDR3 is 11 amino acids long. Germline assignment: CDR1 DFQATT and CDR2 SNEGSKA (reference sequence). V lost 6 bases and J 2 bases, leaving 5 bases between the germline ends. This chain's CDR3 is CSALAYNEQFF. The CDR3 DNA follows: TGCAGTGCCCTGGCCTACAATGAGCAGTTCTTC.

This chain links TRBV7-9 with TRBJ2-1, with 13 bases fitting TRBD2. Germline loops: CDR1 SEHNR, CDR2 FQNEAQ (reference sequence). V shed 5 bases and J 7 bases; nucleotides not matched to a gene: 8. CDR3 length: 16 amino acids. Here the CDR3 DNA reads TGTGCCAGCAGCAAGGGACTAGCGGGACCTAGGAATGAGCAGTTCTTC. Translation: CASSKGLAGPRNEQFF.

This chain links TRBV27 with TRBJ2-7, with TRBD1 identical over 8 bases. The CDR3 covers 15 residues. Germline CDR1 MNHEY, CDR2 SMNVEV (reference sequence). V was pared by 5 bases and J by 4 bases, with 10 bases of the junction left unmatched. CDR3 amino acids: CASSIFSGTGYEQYF. CDR3 bases: TGTGCCAGCAGTATCTTCTCCGGGACAGGATACGAGCAGTACTTC.

J is TRBJ2-1 and V is TRBV18, with D unclear. V was trimmed by 6 bases and J by 3 bases, leaving 9 bases between them. From germline, CDR1 is KGHSH and CDR2 LQKENI. This CDR3 region has 13 residues. CDR3 region: CASSLDGYNEQFF. The CDR3 nucleotides are TGTGCCAGCTCCCTGGACGGCTACAATGAGCAGTTCTTC.